Below, 23 T cell receptor beta chains from the same sample are listed, as sequenced in a study of blood T cell repertoires in COVID-19. TCRdb's table, derived via immunoSEQ multiplex PCR, lists solely in-frame clones and lacks some. The repertoire holds tens of thousands of clones, with almost 90% as singletons. The source material was peripheral blood. These receptors all come from a man aged 55-75 years with acute or convalescent COVID-19.

This rearrangement joins TRBV19 to TRBJ1-4; TRBD1 aligns across 9 bases. Germline V lookup: CDR1 LNHDA, CDR2 SQIVND (reference sequence). This CDR3 is built from 14 residues. V shed 5 bases, J shed 6 bases, and the junction held 4 bases outside the gene matches. CDR3 sequence (DNA): TGTGCCAGTAGTGAACAGGGGGCATATGAAAAACTGTTTTTT. Translated, it gives CASSEQGAYEKLFF.

V and J are TRBV2 and TRBJ2-7; 10 nucleotides align to TRBD1. The trim removed 5 bases at V and 6 bases at J, leaving 1 base unmatched. The CDR3 length is 12 residues. Per germline, CDR1 SNHLY and CDR2 FYNNEI. Here the CDR3 DNA reads TGTGCCAGCAGTCGGACAGGGGGCGAGCAGTACTTC. Residues: CASSRTGGEQYF.

The J gene is TRBJ2-1, the V gene TRBV11-2; 10 nucleotides line up with TRBD2. In germline, CDR1 is SGHAT, CDR2 FQNNGV. The CDR3 extends over 15 amino acids. The ends lost 4 bases at V and 7 bases at J; junction bases unmatched: 7. CDR3 sequence reads: CASSSRLAGRNEQFF. The CDR3, as DNA: TGTGCCAGCAGCTCGAGACTAGCGGGCCGAAATGAGCAGTTCTTC.

The J gene is TRBJ1-1, the V gene TRBV3-1 (or the pseudogene TRBV3-2); 7 bases match TRBD1. The CDR3 totals 14 residues. Per the germline V gene, CDR1 is LGHDT and CDR2 is YNNKEL (reference sequence). J lost 5 bases, V lost 5 bases, and 8 bases had no gene match. The CDR3 coding sequence is TGTGCCAGCAGCTGGGGGGCAGGGGGGACTGAAGCTTTCTTT. This gives the protein CASSWGAGGTEAFF.

This rearrangement joins TRBV6-4 to TRBJ1-2, with 8 nucleotides matching TRBD1. The J segment lost 4 bases and the V segment lost 4 bases, leaving 8 bases of the junction unmatched. The CDR3 is made up of 15 amino acids. The germline V gene has CDR1 MRHNA and CDR2 SNTAGT. This chain's CDR3 is CASSARQGPTYGYTF. The CDR3 DNA sequence: TGTGCCAGCAGTGCCAGACAGGGGCCCACCTATGGCTACACCTTC.

The CDR3 loop is CASRPTGSGGYTF. The CDR3 bases are TGTGCCAGCAGGCCTACAGGGTCGGGTGGCTACACCTTC. The chain has TRBV28 and TRBJ1-2, with a possible D match to TRBD1 (6 bases). Between the trimmed V and J ends, which lost 6 bases and 7 bases, there was a span of 15 bases. Germline CDR1 MDHEN, CDR2 SYDVKM. CDR3 length equals 13 residues.

V usage is TRBV2 and J usage is TRBJ2-3; D might be TRBD2 (7 bases). CDR1 and CDR2 from the germline V gene are SNHLY and FYNNEI. This CDR3 has 17 residues. Trimming pared 9 bases from V and 6 bases from J, leaving 28 bases between. CDR3: CASTPAKGEGLFDTQYF. As DNA, the CDR3 is TGTGCCAGTACCCCCGCCAAGGGGGAGGGCTTGTTTGATACGCAGTATTTT.

For the CDR3, the DNA is TGTGCCAGTAGTTCCCGCCAGGGGGTGGGCTACACCTTC. This encodes CASSSRQGVGYTF. The V gene is TRBV19, the J gene TRBJ1-2, with 7 bases identical to TRBD1. The CDR3 is made up of 13 amino acids. In germline, CDR1 is LNHDA, CDR2 SQIVND (reference sequence). Losses at the gene ends were 5 bases for V and 8 bases for J; bases not matched to a gene: 8.

This sequence joins TRBV11-3 and TRBJ2-1; 9 bases line up with TRBD1. Looked up from germline, CDR1 is SGHNT and CDR2 is YENEEA. V lost 4 bases to trimming and J lost 7 bases; unmatched junction nucleotides: 2. The CDR3 sequence is 13 residues long. CDR3 in amino acids: CASSWTGENEQFF. DNA for the CDR3: TGTGCCAGCAGCTGGACAGGGGAGAATGAGCAGTTCTTC.

V usage is TRBV19 and J usage is TRBJ1-1; D gene ambiguous. CDR1 is LNHDA and CDR2 is SQIVND in the germline V gene (reference sequence). CDR3 length equals 15 residues. The germline V and J ends were trimmed by 7 bases and 4 bases, with 19 bases remaining between them. The CDR3 protein is CASTIGQKRGTEAFF. In DNA form, the CDR3 reads TGTGCCAGTACCATCGGGCAAAAACGGGGCACTGAAGCTTTCTTT.

The chain employs TRBV7-2 and TRBJ2-7, with 8 bases fitting TRBD1. The CDR3 has 14 residues. Germline loops: CDR1 SGHTA, CDR2 FQGNSA. Trimming at V came to 5 bases and at J to 2 bases, leaving 5 bases not matched to a gene. DNA for the CDR3: TGTGCCAGCAGCCAGGGGGCGGTCGCCTACGAGCAGTACTTC. It is translated as CASSQGAVAYEQYF.

The V gene is TRBV28, the J gene TRBJ2-3, with TRBD1 identical over 7 bases. The V and J ends lost 1 base and 2 bases, in that order; junction bases with no gene match: 3. CDR3 size: 15 residues. Germline CDR1 MDHEN, CDR2 SYDVKM. The CDR3 loop is CASSLSTGHTDTQYF. CDR3 coding DNA: TGTGCCAGCAGTTTATCGACAGGGCACACAGATACGCAGTATTTT.

CDR3 nucleotide sequence: TGTGCCAGTAGTATAGGCGACAGGGAGGCCCAGTACTTC. Amino acids: CASSIGDREAQYF. This rearrangement joins TRBV19 to TRBJ2-5; a possible D gene is TRBD1 (7 bases). CDR1 and CDR2 from the germline V gene are LNHDA and SQIVND (reference sequence). Trimming took off 1 base at V and 9 bases at J, with 12 bases between the two ends. This CDR3 comprises 13 residues. The variable domain in full, completed from reference TRBV19 and TRBJ2-5, reads DGGITQSPKYLFRKEGQNVTLSCEQNLNHDAMYWYRQDPGQGLRLIYYSQIVNDFQKGDIAEGYSVSREKKESFPLTVTSAQKNPTAFYLCASSIGDREAQYFGPGTRLLVL.

The chain couples TRBV5-1 to TRBJ2-3; D is undetermined. Between the trimmed V and J ends, which lost 0 bases and 3 bases, there was a span of 8 bases. CDR3 length: 14 amino acids. In germline, CDR1 is SGHRS, CDR2 YFSETQ. Here the CDR3 DNA reads TGCGCCAGCAGCTTGGGGGCAAGGACAGATACGCAGTATTTT. Translating gives CASSLGARTDTQYF.

The chain carries TRBV6-5 and TRBJ2-1; TRBD2 is a possible D gene (6 bases). The CDR3 has 14 residues. Germline V CDR1 and CDR2: MNHEY, SVGAGI. V was pared by 3 bases and J by 4 bases, with 10 bases between. CDR3 residues: CASSYGGFYNEQFF. DNA for the CDR3: TGTGCCAGCAGTTATGGGGGGTTTTACAATGAGCAGTTCTTC.

This rearrangement joins TRBV19 to TRBJ1-6, with 8 nucleotides matching TRBD1. The CDR3 loop spans 16 amino acids. Germline V gene data show CDR1 as LNHDA and CDR2 as SQIVND (reference sequence). Unmatched junction bases numbered 6, after V lost 3 bases and J lost 5 bases. The CDR3 bases are TGTGCCAGTAGTATCTCCGGACAGGGAGATAATTCACCCCTCCACTTT. This sequence encodes CASSISGQGDNSPLHF.

The chain has TRBV7-2 and TRBJ2-1; the match to TRBD1 covers 10 bases. The V gene's germline CDR1 is SGHTA and CDR2 FQGNSA. With V trimmed by 3 bases and J by 9 bases, 8 bases remained unmatched. This CDR3 has 15 amino acids. CDR3 protein: CASSLTGGPTGEQFF. For the CDR3, the DNA is TGTGCCAGCAGCTTGACAGGGGGCCCCACAGGTGAGCAGTTCTTC.

In this sample, this clone turned up once. The rearrangement links TRBV19 to TRBJ2-5, with 9 positions matching TRBD2. CDR3 size: 14 residues. V lost 7 bases, J lost 2 bases, and 5 bases stayed unmatched. Germline V gene lookup returns CDR1 LNHDA and CDR2 SQIVND (reference sequence). In nucleotides, the CDR3 is TGTGCCAGTACAACCCTAGCGGGACAAGAGACCCAGTACTTC. Residues: CASTTLAGQETQYF. Variable domain in full (rest from reference TRBV19 and TRBJ2-5): DGGITQSPKYLFRKEGQNVTLSCEQNLNHDAMYWYRQDPGQGLRLIYYSQIVNDFQKGDIAEGYSVSREKKESFPLTVTSAQKNPTAFYLCASTTLAGQETQYFGPGTRLLVL.

The rearrangement links TRBV27 to TRBJ2-1, with a possible D match to TRBD2 (6 bases). Germline-derived CDR1 and CDR2 are MNHEY and SMNVEV (reference sequence). Trimming took off 6 bases at V and 5 bases at J, with 14 bases between the two ends. The CDR3 is 14 amino acids. In nucleotides, the CDR3 is TGTGCCAGCAGCCCATACGGGAGAAACAATGAGCAGTTCTTC. This gives the protein CASSPYGRNNEQFF.

The count of this clone is one. DNA of the CDR3: TGCGCCAGCAGCTTCACTAGCGGCTCCTACGAGCAGTACTTC. Translated, it gives CASSFTSGSYEQYF. The V and J genes are TRBV5-1 and TRBJ2-7, with TRBD2 matching 8 bases. This CDR3 spans 14 amino acids. With V trimmed by 2 bases and J by 0 bases, 1 base remained unmatched. Germline values: CDR1 SGHRS, CDR2 YFSETQ.

J is TRBJ2-3 and V is TRBV28; 8 positions match TRBD1. The CDR3 contains 15 residues. V dropped 8 bases and J dropped 2; count of bases not matched to a gene: 9. Germline loops: CDR1 MDHEN, CDR2 SYDVKM. The CDR3, as DNA: TGTGCCAGCTCTAGGACAGGGCAACCCACAGATACGCAGTATTTT. Its translation is CASSRTGQPTDTQYF. Combining the CDR3 with reference TRBV28 and TRBJ2-3 gives the whole variable domain DVKVTQSSRYLVKRTGEKVFLECVQDMDHENMFWYRQDPGLGLRLIYFSYDVKMKEKGDIPEGYSVSREKKERFSLILESASTNQTSMYLCASSRTGQPTDTQYFGPGTRLTVL.

The chain has TRBV28 and TRBJ2-1, with TRBD2 matching 7 bases. The CDR3 covers 14 residues. From germline, CDR1 is MDHEN and CDR2 SYDVKM. The ends lost 7 bases at V and 0 bases at J; junction bases unmatched: 3. The DNA of the CDR3 is TGTGCCAGCATTCCGGGAGGCTCCTACAATGAGCAGTTCTTC. Its protein is CASIPGGSYNEQFF.

This clone has a handful of counts. The chain employs TRBV28 and TRBJ1-5; 12 bases align to TRBD1. After removal of 6 bases from V and 4 bases from J, the junction contained 4 bases not matched to a gene. CDR3 length equals 15 residues. Germline V lookup: CDR1 MDHEN, CDR2 SYDVKM. In DNA, the CDR3 is TGTGCCAGCAGCTTGGGACAGGGGGCAAATCAGCCCCAGCATTTT. Its protein product is CASSLGQGANQPQHF.